This T cell receptor (beta chain) originates from a study of T-cell memory formation after mild COVID-19. TCRalpha and TCRbeta libraries used 5'RACE with constant-segment primers and UMIs. From the 5' RACE reads, TCRdb called clonotypes with MiXCR, one entry per CDR3 protein. The sample carries about 340,000 distinct CDR3 sequences, approximately 15% recorded once. With regard to this clonotype: Its antigen is currently unknown.

Findings of the study overall: Whether day 37 second-wave clones are SARS-CoV-2-specific was not confirmed. Among CD4+ contracting clones, most were CM and EM, and CD8+ ones EMRA.

Germline assignment: CDR1 SGDLS and CDR2 YYNGEE. The trim removed 0 bases at V and 4 bases at J, leaving 15 bases unmatched. The CDR3 spans 18 residues. The sample comprised PBMCs or a T cell subset sorted from them (not recorded which). The origin of this receptor is a young man who had mild COVID-19 (a few samples of this study predate the infection). Cell type and time point are not known. This chain joins TRBV9 and TRBJ1-2; 7 bases are shared with TRBD1. This CDR3 is CASSVDLQPPTGSYGYTF. The CDR3 DNA sequence: TGTGCCAGCAGCGTAGACCTACAACCCCCGACAGGGTCCTATGGCTACACCTTC.